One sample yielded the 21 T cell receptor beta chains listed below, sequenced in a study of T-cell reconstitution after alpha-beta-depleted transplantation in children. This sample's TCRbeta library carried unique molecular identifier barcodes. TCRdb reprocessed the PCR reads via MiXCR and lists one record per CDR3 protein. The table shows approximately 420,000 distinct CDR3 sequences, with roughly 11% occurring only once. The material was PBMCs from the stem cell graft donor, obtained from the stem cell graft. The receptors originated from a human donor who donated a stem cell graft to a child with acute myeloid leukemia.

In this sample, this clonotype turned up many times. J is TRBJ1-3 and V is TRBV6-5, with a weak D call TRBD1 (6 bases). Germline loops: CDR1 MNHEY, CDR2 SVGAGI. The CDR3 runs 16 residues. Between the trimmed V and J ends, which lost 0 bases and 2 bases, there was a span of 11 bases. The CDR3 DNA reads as TGTGCCAGCAGTTACTCGTCGGGGACAACTGGAAACACCATATATTTT. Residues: CASSYSSGTTGNTIYF.

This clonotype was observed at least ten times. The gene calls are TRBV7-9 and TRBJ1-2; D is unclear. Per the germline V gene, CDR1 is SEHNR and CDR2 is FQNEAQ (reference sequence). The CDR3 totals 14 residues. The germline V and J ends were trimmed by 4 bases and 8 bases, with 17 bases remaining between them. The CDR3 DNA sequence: TGTGCCAGCAGCTACGGACGTACCCTTAGAGGCTACACCTTC. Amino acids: CASSYGRTLRGYTF.

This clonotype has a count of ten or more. In DNA form, the CDR3 reads TGCGCCAGCATCGGACTAGCGGGAGCAGGAACAGATACGCAGTATTTT. Its protein product is CASIGLAGAGTDTQYF. V usage is TRBV5-1 and J usage is TRBJ2-3; 13 bases are shared with TRBD2. Germline-derived CDR1 and CDR2 are SGHRS and YFSETQ. This CDR3 is 16 amino acids long. V lost 6 bases to trimming and J lost 3 bases; unmatched junction nucleotides: 7.

The CDR3 is CASSIGTKDRVSGYTF. CDR3 DNA sequence: TGTGCCAGTAGTATAGGGACGAAGGACAGGGTCAGCGGCTACACCTTC. The V gene is TRBV19, the J gene TRBJ1-2; 8 nucleotides match TRBD1. Germline V gives CDR1 LNHDA, CDR2 SQIVND (reference sequence). V lost 1 base to trimming and J lost 8 bases; unmatched junction nucleotides: 12. The length of the CDR3 is 16 residues.

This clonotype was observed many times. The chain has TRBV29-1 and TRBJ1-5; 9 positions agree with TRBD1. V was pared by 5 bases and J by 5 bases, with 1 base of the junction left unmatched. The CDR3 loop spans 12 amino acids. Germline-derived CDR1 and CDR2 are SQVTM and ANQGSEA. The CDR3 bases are TGCAGCGTTTGGACAGGGGATCAGCCCCAGCATTTT. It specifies CSVWTGDQPQHF. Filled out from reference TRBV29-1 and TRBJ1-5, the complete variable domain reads SAVISQKPSRDICQRGTSLTIQCQVDSQVTMMFWYRQQPGQSLTLIATANQGSEATYESGFVIDKFPISRPNLTFSTLTVSNMSPEDSSIYLCSVWTGDQPQHFGDGTRLSIL.

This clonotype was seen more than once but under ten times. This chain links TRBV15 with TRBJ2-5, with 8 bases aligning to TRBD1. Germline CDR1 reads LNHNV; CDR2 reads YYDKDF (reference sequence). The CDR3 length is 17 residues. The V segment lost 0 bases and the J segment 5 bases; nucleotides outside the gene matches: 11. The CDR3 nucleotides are TGTGCCACCAGCAGAGATTATAGGGCCAGGGGGCATGAGACCCAGTACTTC. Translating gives CATSRDYRARGHETQYF.

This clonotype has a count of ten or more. The CDR3 DNA sequence: TGTGCCAGCAGTTCCGGGTGGACCGGGGAGCTGTTTTTT. This sequence encodes CASSSGWTGELFF. The chain couples TRBV27 to TRBJ2-2; D uncertain. Germline lookup yields CDR1 MNHEY and CDR2 SMNVEV (reference sequence). CDR3 length: 13 amino acids. Trimming left V 4 bases short and J 5 bases short, with 8 bases between.

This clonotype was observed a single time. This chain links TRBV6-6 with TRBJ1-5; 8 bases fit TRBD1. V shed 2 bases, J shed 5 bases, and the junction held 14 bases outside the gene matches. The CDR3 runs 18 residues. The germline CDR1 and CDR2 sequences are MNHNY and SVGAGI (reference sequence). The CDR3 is CASSYGPLGDRSYQPQHF. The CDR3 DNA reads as TGTGCCAGCAGTTACGGGCCCCTGGGGGACAGGTCATATCAGCCCCAGCATTTT.

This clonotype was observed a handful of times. CDR3 sequence (DNA): TGCGCCAGCAGCGACGGGCCTCAAGAGACCCAGTACTTC. Its translation: CASSDGPQETQYF. The V and J genes are TRBV5-1 and TRBJ2-5; D is unclear. The germline V gene has CDR1 SGHRS and CDR2 YFSETQ. The ends were cut back, 4 bases at V and 2 bases at J, with 9 bases in the middle. CDR3 size: 13 residues.

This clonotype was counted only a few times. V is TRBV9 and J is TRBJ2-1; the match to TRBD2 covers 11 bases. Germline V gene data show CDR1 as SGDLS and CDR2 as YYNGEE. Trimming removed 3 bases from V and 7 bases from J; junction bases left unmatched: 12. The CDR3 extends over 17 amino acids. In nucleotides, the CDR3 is TGTGCCAGCAGCGCAGAGTTAGCGGGGGGGCCGAGGAATGAGCAGTTCTTC. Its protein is CASSAELAGGPRNEQFF.

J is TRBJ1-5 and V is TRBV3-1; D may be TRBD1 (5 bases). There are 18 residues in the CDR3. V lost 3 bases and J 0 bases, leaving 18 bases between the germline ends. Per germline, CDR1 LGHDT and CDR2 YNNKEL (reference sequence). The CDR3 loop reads CASSQGQFVRNSNQPQHF. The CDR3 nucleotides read TGTGCCAGCAGCCAGGGGCAGTTCGTACGTAATAGCAATCAGCCCCAGCATTTT.

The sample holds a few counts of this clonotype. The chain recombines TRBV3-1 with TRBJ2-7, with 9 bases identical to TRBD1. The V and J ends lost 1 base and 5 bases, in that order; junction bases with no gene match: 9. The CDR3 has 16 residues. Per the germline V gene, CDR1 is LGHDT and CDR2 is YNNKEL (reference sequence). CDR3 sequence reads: CASSQVSGTGINEQYF. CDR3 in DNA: TGTGCCAGCAGCCAAGTGTCCGGGACAGGGATAAACGAGCAGTACTTC.

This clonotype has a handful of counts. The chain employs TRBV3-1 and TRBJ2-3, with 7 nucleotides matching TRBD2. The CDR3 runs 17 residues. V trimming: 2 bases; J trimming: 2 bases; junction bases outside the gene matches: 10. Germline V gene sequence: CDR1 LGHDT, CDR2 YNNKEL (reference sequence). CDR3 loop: CASSQSGSGATTDTQYF. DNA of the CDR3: TGTGCCAGCAGCCAAAGCGGCAGCGGGGCAACCACAGATACGCAGTATTTT.

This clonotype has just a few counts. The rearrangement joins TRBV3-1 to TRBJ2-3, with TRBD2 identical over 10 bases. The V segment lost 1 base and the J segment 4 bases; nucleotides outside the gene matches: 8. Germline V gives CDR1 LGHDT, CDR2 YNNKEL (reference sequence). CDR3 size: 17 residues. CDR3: CASSQVGAGGGADTQYF. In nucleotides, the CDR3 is TGTGCCAGCAGCCAAGTAGGAGCGGGAGGGGGAGCAGATACGCAGTATTTT.

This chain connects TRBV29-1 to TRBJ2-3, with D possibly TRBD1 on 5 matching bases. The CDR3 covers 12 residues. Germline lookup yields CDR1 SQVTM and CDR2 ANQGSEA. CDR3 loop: CSMTAYTDTQYF. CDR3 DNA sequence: TGCAGTATGACAGCCTACACAGATACGCAGTATTTT.

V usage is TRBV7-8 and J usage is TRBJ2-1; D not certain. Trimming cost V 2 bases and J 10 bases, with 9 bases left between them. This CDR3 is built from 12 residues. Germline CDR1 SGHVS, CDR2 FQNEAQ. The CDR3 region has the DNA TGTGCCAGCAGCTTATCTGAGAGGGAGCAGTTCTTC. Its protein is CASSLSEREQFF.

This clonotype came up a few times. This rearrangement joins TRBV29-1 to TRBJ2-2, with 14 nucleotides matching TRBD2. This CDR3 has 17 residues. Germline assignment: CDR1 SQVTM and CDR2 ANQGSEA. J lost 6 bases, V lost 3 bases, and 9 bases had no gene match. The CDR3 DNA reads TGCAGCGTTGAGGGGACTAGCGGGAGTGCGATCTCCGGGGAGCTGTTTTTT. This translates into CSVEGTSGSAISGELFF.

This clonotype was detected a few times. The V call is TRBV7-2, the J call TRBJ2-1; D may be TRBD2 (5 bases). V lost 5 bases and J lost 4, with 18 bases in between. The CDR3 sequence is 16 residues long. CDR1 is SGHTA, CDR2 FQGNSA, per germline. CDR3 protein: CASSLLGGGGYNEQFF. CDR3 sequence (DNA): TGTGCCAGCAGCCTCCTGGGTGGCGGAGGATACAATGAGCAGTTCTTC.

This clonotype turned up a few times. The CDR3 protein is CASSRLITEAFF. The CDR3, as DNA: TGTGCCAGCAGCCGCCTGATCACTGAAGCTTTCTTT. The rearrangement joins TRBV7-9 to TRBJ1-1; D is undetermined. The CDR3 consists of 12 residues. V was clipped by 5 bases and J by 4 bases, with 8 bases between them. CDR1 is SEHNR and CDR2 is FQNEAQ in the germline V gene (reference sequence).

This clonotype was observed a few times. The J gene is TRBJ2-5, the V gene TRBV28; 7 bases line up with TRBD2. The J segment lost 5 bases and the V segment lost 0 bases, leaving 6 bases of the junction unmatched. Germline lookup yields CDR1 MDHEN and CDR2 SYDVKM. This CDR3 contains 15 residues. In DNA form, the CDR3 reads TGTGCCAGCAGTTTATGGCTAGCGGAGGGGGAGACCCAGTACTTC. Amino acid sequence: CASSLWLAEGETQYF.

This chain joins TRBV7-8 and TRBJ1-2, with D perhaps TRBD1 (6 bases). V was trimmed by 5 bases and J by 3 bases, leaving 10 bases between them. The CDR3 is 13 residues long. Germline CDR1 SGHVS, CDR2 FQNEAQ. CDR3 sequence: CASSRQGYYGYTF. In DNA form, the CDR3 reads TGTGCCAGCAGCCGCCAGGGGTACTATGGCTACACCTTC.